The 2 T cell receptor beta chains reported below all come from one sample, sequenced in a study of T cells after yellow fever vaccination. TCRdb used MiXCR to reprocess the 5' RACE reads, holding one entry per CDR3 protein. This table holds around 600,000 distinct CDR3 sequences, more than 9% found once. The sequencing used PBMCs, collected on the day of the yellow fever booster vaccination. The receptors derive from a man younger than 45 who received the YFV17D yellow fever vaccine.

This clonotype appeared a few times. V is TRBV28 and J is TRBJ2-7; perhaps TRBD1 as D (5 bases). Germline V gene lookup returns CDR1 MDHEN and CDR2 SYDVKM. V lost 6 bases and J 5 bases, leaving 20 bases between the germline ends. This CDR3 contains 15 residues. The DNA of the CDR3 is TGTGCCAGCAGCCGACTCATCGCGACAGAGCACGAGCAGTACTTC. Residues: CASSRLIATEHEQYF.

This sequence joins TRBV7-2 and TRBJ1-5, with D unresolved. Per the germline V gene, CDR1 is SGHTA and CDR2 is FQGNSA. V was trimmed by 5 bases and J by 6 bases, leaving 11 bases between them. This CDR3 region has 13 residues. CDR3 nucleotide sequence: TGTGCCAGCAGCGCATCGGGCAGTCAGCCCCAGCATTTT. It yields the protein CASSASGSQPQHF.